This TCR beta chain was obtained from a study of control samples from healthy donors and cancer patients. Clones were sequenced by immunoSEQ multiplex PCR, and TCRdb holds only the in-frame ones, with some missing. Of fewer than 500,000 clones in the sample, more than 80% were seen once. CDR3 size: 14 residues. The V gene's germline CDR1 is MNHEY and CDR2 SVGEGT. V lost 2 bases to trimming and J lost 0 bases, with 7 bases between them. This clonotype originated in a middle-aged man with head and neck cancer. The sample comprised PBMCs. V usage is TRBV6-2 or TRBV6-3 and J usage is TRBJ1-1; D is uncertain. CDR3 in DNA: TGTGCCAGCAGTTACGGTGGGCTGAACACTGAAGCTTTCTTT. Its translation: CASSYGGLNTEAFF.